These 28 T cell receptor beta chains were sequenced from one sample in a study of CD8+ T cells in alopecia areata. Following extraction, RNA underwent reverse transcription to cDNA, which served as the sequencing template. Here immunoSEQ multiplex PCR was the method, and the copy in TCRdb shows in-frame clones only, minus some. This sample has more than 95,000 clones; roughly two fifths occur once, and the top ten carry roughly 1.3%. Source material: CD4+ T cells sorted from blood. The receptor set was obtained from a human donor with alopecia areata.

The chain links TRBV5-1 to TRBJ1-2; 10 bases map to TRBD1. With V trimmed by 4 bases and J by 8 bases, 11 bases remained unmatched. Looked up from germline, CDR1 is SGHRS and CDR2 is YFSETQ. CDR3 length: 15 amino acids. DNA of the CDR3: TGCGCCAGCAGCCCGTCCCGGGACAGGGGAGGCGGCTACACCTTC. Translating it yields CASSPSRDRGGGYTF.

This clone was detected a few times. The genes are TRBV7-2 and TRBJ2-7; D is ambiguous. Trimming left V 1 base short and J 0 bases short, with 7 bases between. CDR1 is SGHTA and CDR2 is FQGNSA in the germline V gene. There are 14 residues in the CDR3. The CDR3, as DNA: TGTGCCAGCAGCTTAGTTTACAGCTCCTACGAGCAGTACTTC. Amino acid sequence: CASSLVYSSYEQYF.

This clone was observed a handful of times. CDR3 amino acids: CAWSPGPGPGANVLTF. CDR3 sequence (DNA): TGTGCCTGGAGTCCGGGACCCGGTCCGGGGGCCAACGTCCTGACTTTC. The V and J genes are TRBV30 and TRBJ2-6, with D tentatively TRBD1 or TRBD2 (5 bases each). From germline, CDR1 is GTSNPN and CDR2 SVGIG (reference sequence). CDR3 length: 16 amino acids. Trimming took off 2 bases at V and 4 bases at J, with 15 bases between the two ends.

As DNA, the CDR3 is TGTGCCAGTAGCGCCACCGGACAGGGAACAGATACGCAGTATTTT. Protein: CASSATGQGTDTQYF. The chain employs TRBV19 and TRBJ2-3; 8 bases match TRBD1. The ends lost 6 bases at V and 3 bases at J; junction bases unmatched: 8. This CDR3 contains 15 residues. Germline lookup yields CDR1 LNHDA and CDR2 SQIVND (reference sequence).

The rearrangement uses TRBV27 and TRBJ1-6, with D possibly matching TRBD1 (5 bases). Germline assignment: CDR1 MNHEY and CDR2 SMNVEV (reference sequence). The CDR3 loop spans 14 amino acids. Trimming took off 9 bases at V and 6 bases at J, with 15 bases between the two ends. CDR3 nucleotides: TGTGCCAGTACCCCGGGGAGGGGTAATTCACCCCTCCACTTT. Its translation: CASTPGRGNSPLHF.

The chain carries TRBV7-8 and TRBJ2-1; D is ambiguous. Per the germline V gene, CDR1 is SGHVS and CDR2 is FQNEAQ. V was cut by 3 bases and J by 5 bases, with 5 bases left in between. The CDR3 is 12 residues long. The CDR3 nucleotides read TGTGCCAGCAGCTTGGACCACAATGAGCAGTTCTTC. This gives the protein CASSLDHNEQFF.

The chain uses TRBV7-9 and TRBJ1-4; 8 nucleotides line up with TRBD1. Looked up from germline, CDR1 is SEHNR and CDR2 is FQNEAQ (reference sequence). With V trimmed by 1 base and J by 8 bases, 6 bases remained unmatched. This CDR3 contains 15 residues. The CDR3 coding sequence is TGTGCCAGCAGCTTAGGCGGACAGGGCCAAGAAAAACTGTTTTTT. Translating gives CASSLGGQGQEKLFF.

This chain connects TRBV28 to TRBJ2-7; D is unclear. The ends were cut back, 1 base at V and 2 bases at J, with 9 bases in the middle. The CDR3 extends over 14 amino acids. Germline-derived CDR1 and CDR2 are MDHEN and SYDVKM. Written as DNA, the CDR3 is TGTGCCAGCAGTTTATTCCCGGGCCCCTACGAGCAGTACTTC. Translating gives CASSLFPGPYEQYF.

The CDR3 DNA reads TGTGCCAGCAGCCCAGTTTGGGACGTCTCCTACGAGCAGTACTTC. It encodes CASSPVWDVSYEQYF. The chain employs TRBV11-2 and TRBJ2-7; tentatively, D is TRBD1 or TRBD2 (5 bases each). Trimming stripped 5 bases from V and 0 bases from J, with 14 bases between. The germline gives CDR1 SGHAT, CDR2 FQNNGV. The CDR3 has 15 residues.

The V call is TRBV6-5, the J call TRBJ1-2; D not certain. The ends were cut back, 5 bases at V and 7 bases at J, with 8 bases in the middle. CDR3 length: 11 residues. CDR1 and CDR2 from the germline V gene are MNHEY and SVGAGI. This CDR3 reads CASSDLRGYTF. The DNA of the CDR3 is TGTGCCAGCAGTGACCTACGTGGCTACACCTTC.

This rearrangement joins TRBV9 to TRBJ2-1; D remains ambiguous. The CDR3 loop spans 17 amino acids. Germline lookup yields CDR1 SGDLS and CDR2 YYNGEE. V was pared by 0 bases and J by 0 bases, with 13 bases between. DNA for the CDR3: TGTGCCAGCAGCGTAGGAAGACCCTCTAGCTCCTACAATGAGCAGTTCTTC. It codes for CASSVGRPSSSYNEQFF.

The CDR3 DNA follows: TGCGCCAGCAGCGAAGGACAGGGGAGCTCTGGAAACACCATATATTTT. As protein: CASSEGQGSSGNTIYF. The chain combines TRBV5-1 with TRBJ1-3; 9 positions agree with TRBD1. Trimming at V came to 4 bases and at J to 0 bases, leaving 5 bases not matched to a gene. Germline V gene sequence: CDR1 SGHRS, CDR2 YFSETQ. This CDR3 is 16 amino acids long.

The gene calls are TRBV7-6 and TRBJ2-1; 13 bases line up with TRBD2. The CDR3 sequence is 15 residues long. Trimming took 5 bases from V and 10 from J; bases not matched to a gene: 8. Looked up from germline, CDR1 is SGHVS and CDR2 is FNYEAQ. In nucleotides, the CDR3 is TGTGCCAGCAGCCCTGGGACTAGCGGGAAGCGGGAGCAGTTCTTC. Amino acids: CASSPGTSGKREQFF.

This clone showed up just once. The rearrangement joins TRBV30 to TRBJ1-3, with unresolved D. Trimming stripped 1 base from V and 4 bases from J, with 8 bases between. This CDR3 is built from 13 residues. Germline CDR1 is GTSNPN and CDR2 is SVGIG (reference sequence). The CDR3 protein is CAWSGTQGNTIYF. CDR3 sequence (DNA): TGTGCCTGGAGTGGAACACAGGGAAACACCATATATTTT.

CDR3 loop: CASSQLMAGLSNQPQHF. CDR3 in DNA: TGCGCCAGCAGCCAACTGATGGCGGGCCTTAGCAATCAGCCCCAGCATTTT. This sequence joins TRBV4-1 and TRBJ1-5; D not certain. V lost 2 bases, J lost 0 bases, and 14 bases lay in between. Germline lookup yields CDR1 MGHRA and CDR2 YSYEKL. CDR3 size: 17 residues.

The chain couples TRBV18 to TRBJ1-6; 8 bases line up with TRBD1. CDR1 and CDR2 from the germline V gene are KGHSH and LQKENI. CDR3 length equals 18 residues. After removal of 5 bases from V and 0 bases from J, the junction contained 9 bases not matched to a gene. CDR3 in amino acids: CASSATGASSSYNSPLHF. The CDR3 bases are TGTGCCAGCTCAGCGACAGGGGCCTCTAGCTCCTATAATTCACCCCTCCACTTT.

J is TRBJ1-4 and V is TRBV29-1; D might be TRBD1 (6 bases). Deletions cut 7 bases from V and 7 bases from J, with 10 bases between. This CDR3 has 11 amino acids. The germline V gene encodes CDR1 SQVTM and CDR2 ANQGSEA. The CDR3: CSASRGEKLFF. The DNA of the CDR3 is TGCAGCGCTTCCAGGGGTGAAAAACTGTTTTTT.

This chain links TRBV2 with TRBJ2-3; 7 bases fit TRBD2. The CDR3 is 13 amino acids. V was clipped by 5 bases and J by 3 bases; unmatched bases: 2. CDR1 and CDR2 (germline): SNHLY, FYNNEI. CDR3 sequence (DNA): TGTGCCAGCAGTCGACTAGCTACAGATACGCAGTATTTT. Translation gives CASSRLATDTQYF.

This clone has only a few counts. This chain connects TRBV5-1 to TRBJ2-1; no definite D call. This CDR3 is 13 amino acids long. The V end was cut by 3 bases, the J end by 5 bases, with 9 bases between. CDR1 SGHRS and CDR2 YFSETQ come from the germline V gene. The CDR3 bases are TGCGCCAGCAGCTCGACAAGGAACAATGAGCAGTTCTTC. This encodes CASSSTRNNEQFF. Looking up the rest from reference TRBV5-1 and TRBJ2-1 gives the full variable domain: KAGVTQTPRYLIKTRGQQVTLSCSPISGHRSVSWYQQTPGQGLQFLFEYFSETQRNKGNFPGRFSGRQFSNSRSEMNVSTLELGDSALYLCASSSTRNNEQFFGPGTRLTVL.

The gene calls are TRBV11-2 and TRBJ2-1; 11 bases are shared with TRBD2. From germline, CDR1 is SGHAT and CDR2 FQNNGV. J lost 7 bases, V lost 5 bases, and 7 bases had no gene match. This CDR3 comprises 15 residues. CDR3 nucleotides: TGTGCCAGCAGCCATAGCGGGGGGGCCGTAAATGAGCAGTTCTTC. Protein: CASSHSGGAVNEQFF.

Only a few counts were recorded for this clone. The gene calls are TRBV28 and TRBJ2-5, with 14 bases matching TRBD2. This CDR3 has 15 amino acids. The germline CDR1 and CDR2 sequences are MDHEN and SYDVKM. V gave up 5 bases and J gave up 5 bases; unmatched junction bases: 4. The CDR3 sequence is CASSRLAGGQETQYF. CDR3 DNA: TGTGCCAGCAGTAGACTAGCGGGAGGGCAGGAGACCCAGTACTTC.

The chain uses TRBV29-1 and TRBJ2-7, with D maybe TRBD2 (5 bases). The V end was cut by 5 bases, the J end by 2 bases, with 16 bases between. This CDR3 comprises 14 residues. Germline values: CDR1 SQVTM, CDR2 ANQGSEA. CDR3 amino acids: CSVFRAADPYEQYF. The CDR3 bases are TGCAGCGTTTTCCGGGCAGCGGATCCCTACGAGCAGTACTTC.

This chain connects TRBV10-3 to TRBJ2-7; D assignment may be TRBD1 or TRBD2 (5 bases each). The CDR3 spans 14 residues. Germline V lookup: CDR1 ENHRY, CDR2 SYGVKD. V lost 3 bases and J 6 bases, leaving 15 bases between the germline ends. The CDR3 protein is CAISESREQGEQYF. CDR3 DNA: TGTGCCATCAGTGAATCCAGGGAGCAGGGCGAGCAGTACTTC.

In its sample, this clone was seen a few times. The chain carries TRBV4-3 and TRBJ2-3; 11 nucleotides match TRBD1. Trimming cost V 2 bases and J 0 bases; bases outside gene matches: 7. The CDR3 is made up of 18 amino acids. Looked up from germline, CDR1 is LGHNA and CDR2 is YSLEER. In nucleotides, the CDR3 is TGCGCCAGCAGCCAATACCCCCGGGACAGGGGGAGCACAGATACGCAGTATTTT. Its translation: CASSQYPRDRGSTDTQYF.

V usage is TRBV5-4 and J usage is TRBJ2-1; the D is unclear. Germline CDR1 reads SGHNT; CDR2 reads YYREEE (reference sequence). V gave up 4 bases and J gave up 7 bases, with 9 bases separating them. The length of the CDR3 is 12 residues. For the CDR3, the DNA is TGTGCCAGCAGCGGCCGACGGAATGAGCAGTTCTTC. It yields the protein CASSGRRNEQFF.

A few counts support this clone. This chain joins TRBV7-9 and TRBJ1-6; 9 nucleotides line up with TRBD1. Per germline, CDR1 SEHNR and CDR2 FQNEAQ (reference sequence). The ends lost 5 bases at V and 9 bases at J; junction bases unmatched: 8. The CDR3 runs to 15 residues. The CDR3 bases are TGTGCCAGCAGCCCGGACAGGGGAGGGGGTTCACCCCTCCACTTT. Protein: CASSPDRGGGSPLHF.

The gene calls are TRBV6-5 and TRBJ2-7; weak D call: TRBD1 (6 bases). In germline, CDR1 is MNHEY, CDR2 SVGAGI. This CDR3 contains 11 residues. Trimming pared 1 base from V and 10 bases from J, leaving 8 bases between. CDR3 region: CASSYLGAQYF. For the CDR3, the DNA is TGTGCCAGCAGTTACTTGGGGGCCCAGTACTTC.

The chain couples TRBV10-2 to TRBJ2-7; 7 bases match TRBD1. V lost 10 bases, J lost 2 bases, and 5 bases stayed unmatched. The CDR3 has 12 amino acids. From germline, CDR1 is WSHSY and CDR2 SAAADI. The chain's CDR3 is CATRQGTYEQYF. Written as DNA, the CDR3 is TGCGCCACCAGACAGGGAACCTACGAGCAGTACTTC.